This T cell receptor (beta chain) was sequenced during a study of CD8+ T cells in alopecia areata. Findings and caveats of the study: Lesional scalp, especially alopecia totalis/universalis, showed higher clonality than normal scalp. Patients shared TCRs less clearly than mice did, possibly for HLA-related reasons. Besides other cells, scalp samples also yield sequences of resident alphabeta T cells from normal skin.

This clone was detected a few times. Its specificity is unknown. This sample also contains other DNA sequences that code for the same CDR3. T lymphocytes (CD4+ and CD8+) were sorted from PBMCs. From germline, CDR1 is SEHNR and CDR2 FQNEAQ (reference sequence). Trimming took off 2 bases at V and 4 bases at J, with 3 bases between the two ends. This CDR3 has 12 residues. cDNA prepared by RNA extraction and subsequent reverse transcription served as the template for sequencing. Assay used: immunoSEQ multiplex PCR; TCRdb lists only in-frame clones, some missing. The sample yields approximately 100,000 clones, approximately 60% seen once.

The chain couples TRBV7-9 to TRBJ1-3; D remains ambiguous. The sequenced material came from CD4+ T cells sorted from blood. The sequence was obtained from a human donor in good health. The CDR3 coding sequence is TGTGCCAGCAGCTTACCCGGAAACACCATATATTTT. It encodes CASSLPGNTIYF.